The 3 T cell receptor beta chains below were found in one sample sequenced in a study of blood T cell repertoires in COVID-19. Data came from immunoSEQ multiplex PCR; TCRdb stores just in-frame clones and leaves some out. The table includes about 130,000 clones, around 81% detected once. Sequenced material: peripheral blood. The receptors come from a human donor in a cohort sampled during active COVID-19.

The chain recombines TRBV6-6 with TRBJ1-5; D is ambiguous. Trimming removed 2 bases at V and 0 bases at J, with 8 bases between. The CDR3 runs to 15 residues. CDR1 is MNHNY and CDR2 is SVGAGI in the germline V gene (reference sequence). The CDR3 coding sequence is TGTGCCAGCAGTTACGGAGGTCTTAGCAATCAGCCCCAGCATTTT. It codes for CASSYGGLSNQPQHF.

V usage is TRBV6-5 and J usage is TRBJ2-7; D may be TRBD1 (6 bases). The V gene lost 10 bases and the J gene lost 5 bases, with 24 bases spanning the gap. Germline assignment: CDR1 MNHEY and CDR2 SVGAGI. There are 15 residues in the CDR3. This CDR3 reads CATTHGSTGKDEQYF. DNA for the CDR3: TGTGCCACAACACATGGGAGTACAGGGAAGGACGAGCAGTACTTC.

The rearrangement links TRBV11-2 to TRBJ2-3; no reliable D call. Between the trimmed V and J ends, which lost 3 bases and 1 base, there was a span of 5 bases. In germline, CDR1 is SGHAT, CDR2 FQNNGV. The CDR3 spans 13 residues. The CDR3 DNA reads TGTGCCAGCAGCTTGGAGCGCACAGATACGCAGTATTTT. This sequence encodes CASSLERTDTQYF.